The sample holds a few counts of the clone carrying this T cell receptor (beta chain). Trimming shortened V by 3 bases and J by 4 bases, and 15 bases separated the two germline ends. CDR1 MDHEN and CDR2 SYDVKM come from the germline V gene. The CDR3 consists of 16 residues. Sequencing was performed with immunoSEQ multiplex PCR; in TCRdb, only in-frame clones are kept and a portion is missing. The repertoire has about 45,000 clones, over 75% of them found once; the top ten carry 4.4%. This sample is part of a study of graft-versus-host responses after intestinal transplantation. Study in general: Once they had received anti-thymocyte globulin induction, all recipients took tacrolimus and steroids for about 3 years.

The TCR comes from a human patient who received an intestinal transplant, so some T cells may come from the graft donor. The rearrangement uses TRBV28 and TRBJ2-2; no reliable D call. The sample consisted of PBMCs, taken 524 days after transplant. The CDR3, as DNA: TGTGCCAGCAGTTTGGTACTCCCCTCCTTCACCGGGGAGCTGTTTTTT. Its protein product is CASSLVLPSFTGELFF.